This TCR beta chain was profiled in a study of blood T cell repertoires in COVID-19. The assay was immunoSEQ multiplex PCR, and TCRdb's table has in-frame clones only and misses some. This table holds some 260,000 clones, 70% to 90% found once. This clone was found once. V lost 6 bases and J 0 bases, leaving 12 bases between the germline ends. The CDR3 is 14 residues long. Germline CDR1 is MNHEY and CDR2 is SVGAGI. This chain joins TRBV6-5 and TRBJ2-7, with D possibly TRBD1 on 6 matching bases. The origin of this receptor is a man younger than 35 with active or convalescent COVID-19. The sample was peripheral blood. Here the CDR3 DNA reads TGTGCCAGCAGCCGGACGGACAGCTCCTACGAGCAGTACTTC. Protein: CASSRTDSSYEQYF.